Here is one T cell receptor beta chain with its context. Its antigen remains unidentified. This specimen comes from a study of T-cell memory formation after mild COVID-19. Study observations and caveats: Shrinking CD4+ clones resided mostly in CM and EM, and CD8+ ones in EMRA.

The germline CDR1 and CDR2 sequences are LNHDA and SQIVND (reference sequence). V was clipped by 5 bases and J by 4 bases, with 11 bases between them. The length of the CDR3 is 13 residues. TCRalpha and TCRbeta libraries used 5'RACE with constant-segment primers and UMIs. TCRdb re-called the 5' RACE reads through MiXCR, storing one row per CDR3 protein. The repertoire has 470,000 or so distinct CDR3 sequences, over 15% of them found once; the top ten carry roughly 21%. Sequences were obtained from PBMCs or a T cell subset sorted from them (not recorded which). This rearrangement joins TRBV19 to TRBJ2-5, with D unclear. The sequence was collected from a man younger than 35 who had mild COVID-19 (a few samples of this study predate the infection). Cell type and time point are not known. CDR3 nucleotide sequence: TGTGCCAGTAGTGTCTTGGGCCCAGAGACCCAGTACTTC. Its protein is CASSVLGPETQYF.